This T cell receptor (beta chain) stems from a study of blood T cell repertoires in COVID-19. Study-wide background: Donors in the United States, Italy and Spain gave samples during acute or convalescent COVID-19. Sources were T cells, B-cell-depleted T cells, or PBMCs; the material itself was cDNA or gDNA.

The study recruited people aged about 18 to 90 years across under 25 US areas. Only in-frame clones appear in the TCRdb table, and some are missing; sequencing was by immunoSEQ multiplex PCR. The table includes a few hundred thousand clones, roughly 88% detected once. V trimming: 4 bases; J trimming: 0 bases; junction bases outside the gene matches: 5. The CDR3 spans 16 residues. Per germline, CDR1 SGHRS and CDR2 YFSETQ. This receptor was taken from a woman aged 35 to 49 who had recovered from COVID-19. The sequenced material came from PBMCs or T cells enriched from blood (not recorded which). The V call is TRBV5-1, the J call TRBJ1-1; TRBD1 aligns across 11 bases. CDR3: CASSHGQGAVNTEAFF. The DNA for the CDR3 is TGCGCCAGCAGCCATGGACAGGGGGCCGTGAACACTGAAGCTTTCTTT.